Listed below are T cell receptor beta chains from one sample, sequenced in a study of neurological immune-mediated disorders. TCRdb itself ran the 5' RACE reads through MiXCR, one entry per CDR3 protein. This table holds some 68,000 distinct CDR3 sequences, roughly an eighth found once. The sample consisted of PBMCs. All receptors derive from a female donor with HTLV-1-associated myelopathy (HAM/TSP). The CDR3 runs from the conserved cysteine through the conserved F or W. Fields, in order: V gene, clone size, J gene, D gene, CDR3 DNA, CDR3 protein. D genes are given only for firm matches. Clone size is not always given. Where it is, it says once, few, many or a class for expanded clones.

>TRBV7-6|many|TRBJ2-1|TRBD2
TGTGCCAGCAGCTTAGTGGCTAGCGGGGGGGGCGAGCAGTTCTTC
CASSLVASGGGEQFF
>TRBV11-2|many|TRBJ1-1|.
TGTGCCAGCAGCTTAGTAGCGGTAAGGGCGGGGAACACTGAAGCTTTCTTT
CASSLVAVRAGNTEAFF
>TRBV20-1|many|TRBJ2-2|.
TGCAGTGCTAGAGGAGCGCGGGCCGGGGAGCTGTTTTTT
CSARGARAGELFF
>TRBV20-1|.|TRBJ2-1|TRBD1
TGCAGTGCCCGGGGACAGGGCGTCAATGAGCAGTTCTTC
CSARGQGVNEQFF
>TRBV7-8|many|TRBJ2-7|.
TGTGCCAGCAGCTTAGAAGAGTACGAGCAGTACTTC
CASSLEEYEQYF
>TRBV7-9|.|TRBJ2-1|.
TGTGCCAGCAGCCTCGAGGGGAGATACTACAATGAGCAGTTCTTC
CASSLEGRYYNEQFF
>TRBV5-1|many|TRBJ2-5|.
TGCGCCAGCAGCTTGGAGGCAGGGTCAATGGAGACCCAGTACTTC
CASSLEAGSMETQYF
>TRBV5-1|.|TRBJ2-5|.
TGCGCCAGCAGCTTAAGGGTGGAAGAGACCCAGTACTTC
CASSLRVEETQYF
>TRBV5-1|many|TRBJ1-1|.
TGCGCCAGCAGATTGGATGTCGGGGGGACTGAAGCTTTCTTT
CASRLDVGGTEAFF
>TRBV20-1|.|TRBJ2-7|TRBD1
TGCAGTGCTAGGGGGAGACAGGGGGCATTGGAATACGAGCAGTACTTC
CSARGRQGALEYEQYF
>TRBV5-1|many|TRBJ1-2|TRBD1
TGCGCCAGCAGCCCCGGGACAGTCGCTGTTAACTATGGCTACACCTTC
CASSPGTVAVNYGYTF
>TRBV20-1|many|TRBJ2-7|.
TGCAGTGCTAGGGACCTCTACGAGCAGTACTTC
CSARDLYEQYF
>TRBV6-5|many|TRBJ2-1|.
TGTGCCAGCAGTTACTCTTCTAGGAGGTACAATGAGCAGTTCTTC
CASSYSSRRYNEQFF
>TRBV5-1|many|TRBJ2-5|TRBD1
TGCGCCAGCAGCTTGGGGACAGGGAAGGAGACCCAGTACTTC
CASSLGTGKETQYF
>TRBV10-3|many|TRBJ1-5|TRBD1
TGTGCCGTATCGGGACAGGGTTATCAGCCCCAGCATTTT
CAVSGQGYQPQHF
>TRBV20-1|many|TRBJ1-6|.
TGCAGTGCTTTACCTGCTTGGGGGGCAGATAATTCACCCCTCCACTTT
CSALPAWGADNSPLHF
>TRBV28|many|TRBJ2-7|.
TGTGCCAGCAATCGGGCCATCCCCTACGAGCAGTACTTC
CASNRAIPYEQYF
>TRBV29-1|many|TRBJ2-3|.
TGCAGCGTCCCCGCTGCCACAGATACGCAGTATTTT
CSVPAATDTQYF
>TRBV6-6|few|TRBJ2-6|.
TGTGCCAGCAGTCCCACAGGGCCTGGGGCCAACGTCCTGACTTTC
CASSPTGPGANVLTF
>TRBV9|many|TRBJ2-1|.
TGTGCCAGCAACCGAATCGGGGGGACAGATAATGAGCAGTTCTTC
CASNRIGGTDNEQFF
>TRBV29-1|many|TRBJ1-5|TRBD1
TGCAGCGTTGGACAGGGGAGCAATCAGCCCCAGCATTTT
CSVGQGSNQPQHF
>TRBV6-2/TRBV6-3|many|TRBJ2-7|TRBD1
TGTGCCACCCGTGGGGGCGGACAGGGCTCCTACGAGCAGTACTTC
CATRGGGQGSYEQYF
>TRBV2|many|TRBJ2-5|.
TGTGCCAGCCATACGGGGGGCCTAGGGACCCAGTACTTC
CASHTGGLGTQYF
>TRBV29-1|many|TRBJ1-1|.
TGCAGCGGGGGGGGAATGAACACTGAAGCTTTCTTT
CSGGGMNTEAFF
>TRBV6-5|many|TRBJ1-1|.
TGTGCCAGCAGCAAAACAGAGAACACTGAAGCTTTCTTT
CASSKTENTEAFF
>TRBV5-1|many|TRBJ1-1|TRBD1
TGCGCCAGCAGCGGTACAGGGGCGATTACCACTGAAGCTTTCTTT
CASSGTGAITTEAFF
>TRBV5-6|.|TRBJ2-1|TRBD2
TGTGCCAGCAGCTCGGTCCGGGGGGGAACCTACAATGAGCAGTTCTTC
CASSSVRGGTYNEQFF
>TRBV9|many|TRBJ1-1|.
TGTGCCAGCAGCCCTTCGGACATGGGGAACACTGAAGCTTTCTTT
CASSPSDMGNTEAFF
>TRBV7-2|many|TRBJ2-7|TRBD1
TGTGCCAGCAAACGAGGACAGGGAATAAACTACGAGCAGTACTTC
CASKRGQGINYEQYF
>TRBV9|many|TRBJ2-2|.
TGTGCCAGCAGCGTAGGGGGTCCCGGGGAGCTGTTTTTT
CASSVGGPGELFF
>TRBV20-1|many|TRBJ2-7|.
TGCAGTGCTAAGAGGGGGGGCGGGTACGAGCAGTACTTC
CSAKRGGGYEQYF
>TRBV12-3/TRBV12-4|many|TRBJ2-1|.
TGTGCACAGAAGGGGAGCTCCTACAATGAGCAGTTCTTC
CAQKGSSYNEQFF
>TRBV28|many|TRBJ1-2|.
TGTGCCAGCAGTTTTCCGCCAGGGGACTATGGCTACACCTTC
CASSFPPGDYGYTF
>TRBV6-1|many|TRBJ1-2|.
TGTGCCAGCAGTGAACCCGCTTATGGCTACACCTTC
CASSEPAYGYTF
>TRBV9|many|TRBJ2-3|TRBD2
TGTGCCACCAAGTCGGGACTACTCACAGATACGCAGTATTTT
CATKSGLLTDTQYF
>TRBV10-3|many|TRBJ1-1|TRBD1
TGTGCCAGCTCAGGGGGCGGTGGCACTGAAGCTTTCTTT
CASSGGGGTEAFF
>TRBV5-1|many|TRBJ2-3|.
TGCGCCAGCAGCTTGGAAGGCAGCACAGATACGCAGTATTTT
CASSLEGSTDTQYF
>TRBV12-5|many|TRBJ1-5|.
TGTGCTAGTGGTTTGGACAATCAGCCCCAGCATTTT
CASGLDNQPQHF
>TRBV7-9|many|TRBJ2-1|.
TGTGCCAGCCCGGGGGCCTCCTACAATGAGCAGTTCTTC
CASPGASYNEQFF
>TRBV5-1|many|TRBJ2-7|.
TGCGCCAGCAGCTTGGGGGGGCACGGTTCCGGCGAGCAGTACTTC
CASSLGGHGSGEQYF
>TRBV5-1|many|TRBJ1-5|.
TGCGCCAGCAGCTTGGGGGAGGGTAATAGCAATCAGCCCCAGCATTTT
CASSLGEGNSNQPQHF
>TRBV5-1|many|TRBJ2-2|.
TGCGCCAGCAGCTTGGCTCCGGTGGACGGGGAGCTGTTTTTT
CASSLAPVDGELFF
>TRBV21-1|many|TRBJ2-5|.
TGTGCCAGCAGCATATCCCCAGACGGGTACCAAGAGACCCAGTACTTC
CASSISPDGYQETQYF
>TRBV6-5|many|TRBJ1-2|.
TGTGCCAGCAGATCTTCTGGGAGCTATGGCTACACCTTC
CASRSSGSYGYTF
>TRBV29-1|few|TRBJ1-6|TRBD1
TGCAGCGTGGGGACAGGGGCGGGTAATTCACCCCTCCACTTT
CSVGTGAGNSPLHF
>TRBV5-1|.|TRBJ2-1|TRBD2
TGCGCCAGCAGCTTGGTCTCGCTTTCGGTAGCGGGGGGCGATGAGCAGTTCTTC
CASSLVSLSVAGGDEQFF
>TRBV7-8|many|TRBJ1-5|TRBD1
TGTGCCAGCAGCTTAGGACAGGGTGCGGAGCAGCCCCAGCATTTT
CASSLGQGAEQPQHF
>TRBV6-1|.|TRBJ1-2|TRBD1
TGTGCCAGCAGTGTTGGCGGTAGTCAGGGGGGGTATGGCTACACCTTC
CASSVGGSQGGYGYTF
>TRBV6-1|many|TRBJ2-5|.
TGTGCCAGTGCCCATGAAGAGACCCAGTACTTC
CASAHEETQYF
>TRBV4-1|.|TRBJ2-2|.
TGCGCCGGCGGCCAAGGGGCCGGGGAGCTGTTTTTT
CAGGQGAGELFF
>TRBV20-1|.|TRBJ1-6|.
TGCAGTGCCATGGGAGTCAATTCACCCCTCCACTTT
CSAMGVNSPLHF
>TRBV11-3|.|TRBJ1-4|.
TGTGCCAGCGGATATAGAATTCCCTCCAGCCCAATCTCAAGAGGGGGGAGTAATGAAAAACTGTTTTTT
CASGYRIPSSPISRGGSNEKLFF
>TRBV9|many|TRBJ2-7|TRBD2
TGTGCCAGCAGCCCCTCACCGGGGGGGTATACCTACGAGCAGTACTTC
CASSPSPGGYTYEQYF
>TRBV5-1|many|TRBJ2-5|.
TGCGCCAGCAGCTTGGAATTCAGGGGAGGCGAGACCCAGTACTTC
CASSLEFRGGETQYF
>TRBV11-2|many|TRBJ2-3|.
TGTGCCAGCAGTTCTTATGGGGACGGACTCACAGATACGCAGTATTTT
CASSSYGDGLTDTQYF